This TCR beta chain originates from a study of T cell repertoires in cytomegalovirus infection. TCRdb re-derived calls from the reads in MiXCR, one entry per CDR3 protein. Counted here are fewer than 200,000 distinct CDR3 sequences, 8.5% to 10% occurring once; the ten biggest clones make up about 4.6%. This TCR derives from a human donor in good health (CMV status not recorded). Some clones in this sample may be carry-over from other donors' samples. Material for sequencing was PBMCs.

CDR3 sequence reads: CASSTRGGGAGGSYEQYF. The CDR3 DNA reads as TGTGCCAGCAGCACCCGAGGGGGTGGGGCGGGGGGTTCGTACGAGCAGTACTTC. The chain links TRBV7-2 to TRBJ2-7; 8 bases fit TRBD2. Germline CDR1 reads SGHTA; CDR2 reads FQGNSA. This CDR3 contains 18 residues. V shed 5 bases, J shed 4 bases, and the junction held 19 bases outside the gene matches.